There are a few counts of the clone carrying this T cell receptor beta chain. Its antigen is unidentified. The CDR3 totals 17 residues. Trimming cost V 1 base and J 4 bases, with 16 bases left between them. Germline V gene data show CDR1 as MGHRA and CDR2 as YSYEKL. These data come from a study of CD8 T cells in ankylosing spondylitis. The study's findings and limits: As reported, disease-linked clones showed significant enrichment in matched ankylosing spondylitis synovial fluid. Characteristic of ankylosing spondylitis blood, it appeared, was a TCR beta motif comprising eight highly homologous variants. Both synovial fluid and blood in reactive arthritis had previously been reported to carry some motif variants.

5'-RACE, quantitative and with molecular barcodes, yielded the TCR beta libraries. TCRdb fed the 5' RACE reads into MiXCR, producing one record per CDR3 protein. The top ten clones hold less than 7.5% of a sample with some 250,000 distinct CDR3 sequences, approximately 11% of them seen once. This receptor was identified in a male donor with ankylosing spondylitis or in good health (not recorded which). The chain joins TRBV4-1 to TRBJ1-4, with D perhaps matching TRBD1 (6 bases). The specimen was blood, either unsorted or a sorted T cell fraction (not recorded which). CDR3 in amino acids: CASSQVHRVKVNEKLFF. The CDR3, as DNA: TGCGCCAGCAGCCAAGTCCACAGGGTGAAGGTTAATGAAAAACTGTTTTTT.